This T cell receptor (beta chain) was sequenced for a study of CD8+CD57+ T cells in acquired aplastic anemia. By share of the sample, this clonotype is medium-sized. Genomic DNA served as template for TCR beta VDJ and CDR3 profiling. Via MiXCR, TCRdb re-called the reads, giving one row per CDR3 protein. Of 30,000 to 40,000 distinct CDR3 sequences listed, under 80% were seen once; the top ten hold 22%. This CDR3 is 13 amino acids long. Per the germline V gene, CDR1 is MNHEY and CDR2 is SMNVEV (reference sequence). Trimming removed 5 bases from V and 0 bases from J, with 7 bases in between. The sample comprised sorted CD4+, CD8+, or CD8+CD57+ T cells (not recorded which) from PBMCs. The chain recombines TRBV27 with TRBJ2-5, with no clear D. This receptor was obtained from a human donor in good health, serving as a control. CDR3 coding DNA: TGTGCCAGCAGTCCACCGTACCAAGAGACCCAGTACTTC. It specifies CASSPPYQETQYF.